This T cell receptor beta chain emerged from a study of blood T cell repertoires in COVID-19. The CDR3 covers 13 residues. V was clipped by 3 bases and J by 6 bases, with 11 bases between them. The assay was immunoSEQ multiplex PCR, and TCRdb's table has in-frame clones only and misses some. The sample has approximately 490,000 clones, about nine tenths seen once; the top ten hold 0.7%. The rearrangement joins TRBV12-3 or TRBV12-4 to TRBJ1-2, with D perhaps TRBD1 (5 bases). The specimen was PBMCs or T cells enriched from blood (not recorded which). This receptor was obtained from a woman in her late teens or twenties who had recovered from COVID-19. CDR3 loop: CASSFGGPDGYTF. CDR3 coding DNA: TGTGCCAGCAGTTTCGGGGGTCCGGATGGCTACACCTTC.